The source of this T cell receptor beta chain is a study of T cell responses to AZD1222 COVID-19 vaccine. CDR1 is MDHEN, CDR2 SYDVKM, per germline. CDR3 length: 15 amino acids. V was clipped by 4 bases and J by 3 bases, with 15 bases between them. The data were produced by immunoSEQ multiplex PCR, yet TCRdb's version contains in-frame clones alone and is incomplete. The profile shows about 130,000 clones, approximately 91% of them singletons. V gene TRBV28 combines with J gene TRBJ2-5; D remains unclear. The receptor's source is an adult who received the AZD1222 COVID-19 vaccine. This material consisted of peripheral blood, taken 28 days after the second AZD1222 dose. In DNA, the CDR3 is TGTGCCAGCAGTTGCTGGAAGTGCGTGGAAGAGACCCAGTACTTC. Its translation is CASSCWKCVEETQYF.